Detailed here is one T cell receptor beta chain. Its antigen is unknown. The record originates from a study of cytomegalovirus exposure and HLA in healthy donors. Overall study findings and caveats: The classifier, whose performance was assessed in both the original and validation cohorts, reportedly diagnosed cytomegalovirus status with high specificity and sensitivity. Altogether, 160 or so TCR beta chains were recorded as cytomegalovirus-associated.

These donors were members of the roughly 110-subject validation cohort, a group separate from the approximately 620-subject first cohort. The CDR3 runs 15 residues. CDR1 SGDLS and CDR2 YYNGEE come from the germline V gene. Trimming took 0 bases from V and 0 from J; bases not matched to a gene: 0. The repertoire was sequenced with immunoSEQ multiplex PCR; TCRdb's copy has only in-frame clones and lacks some. The sample gives about 330,000 clones, roughly 90% of which show up once; more than 0.8% is in the top ten. This clonotype was sampled from a woman under 30 in good health and CMV-seronegative. V gene TRBV9 combines with J gene TRBJ2-1, with 7 bases that match TRBD1. Sequencing input: PBMCs. The DNA of the CDR3 is TGTGCCAGCAGCGTAGACAGGGGCTCCTACAATGAGCAGTTCTTC. Protein product: CASSVDRGSYNEQFF.